The 25 T cell receptor beta chains below all came from one sample that was sequenced in a study of shared clonotypes between healthy human individuals. Here immunoSEQ multiplex PCR was the method, and the copy in TCRdb shows in-frame clones only, minus some. The data contain about 610,000 clones, more than 95% of them singletons. Sequencing was performed on naive CD4+ T cells sorted from blood. The subset here: CD45RA+ positively selected. Receptors were obtained from a woman between 25 and 40 years old in good health.

The rearrangement uses TRBV29-1 and TRBJ1-2, with D perhaps TRBD1 (6 bases). CDR1 and CDR2 (germline): SQVTM, ANQGSEA. Trimming left V 4 bases short and J 2 bases short, with 14 bases between. The CDR3 extends over 14 amino acids. The CDR3 loop reads CSVARGGRNYGYTF. DNA of the CDR3: TGCAGCGTTGCCCGGGGGGGGCGGAACTATGGCTACACCTTC.

The chain carries TRBV5-4 and TRBJ2-1; D gene uncertain. The germline V gene has CDR1 SGHNT and CDR2 YYREEE (reference sequence). Trimming removed 1 base at V and 8 bases at J, with 4 bases between. The length of the CDR3 is 11 residues. The chain's CDR3 is CASSLRDEQFF. For the CDR3, the DNA is TGTGCCAGCAGCTTGCGGGATGAGCAGTTCTTC.

This rearrangement joins TRBV30 to TRBJ2-1; 8 nucleotides align to TRBD2. The CDR3 covers 14 residues. V was clipped by 8 bases and J by 6 bases; unmatched bases: 12. Looked up from germline, CDR1 is GTSNPN and CDR2 is SVGIG (reference sequence). The CDR3 nucleotides read TGTGCCGCCTCTTTCAGCGGGAGTCCCAATGAGCAGTTCTTC. This gives the protein CAASFSGSPNEQFF.

The chain uses TRBV15 and TRBJ2-2; 7 bases match TRBD1. Germline V lookup: CDR1 LNHNV, CDR2 YYDKDF (reference sequence). CDR3 length: 15 residues. Trimming took 3 bases from V and 1 from J; bases not matched to a gene: 2. Here the CDR3 DNA reads TGTGCCACCAGCAGCCACAGGGGGAACACCGGGGAGCTGTTTTTT. Translating gives CATSSHRGNTGELFF.

The genes are TRBV7-2 and TRBJ2-7, with 14 bases matching TRBD2. The CDR3 is made up of 17 amino acids. CDR1 is SGHTA and CDR2 is FQGNSA in the germline V gene. Trimming at V came to 3 bases and at J to 5 bases, leaving 9 bases not matched to a gene. The CDR3 region is CASSLGLAGALRNEQYF. In DNA, the CDR3 is TGTGCCAGCAGCTTGGGACTAGCGGGAGCATTAAGAAACGAGCAGTACTTC.

This clone appeared once. The rearrangement joins TRBV5-1 to TRBJ2-7; D may be TRBD1 or TRBD2 (5 bases each). CDR3 length equals 15 residues. V lost 2 bases, J lost 2 bases, and 14 bases lay in between. Germline V CDR1 and CDR2: SGHRS, YFSETQ. CDR3 protein: CASSLGPGTAYEQYF. The CDR3 nucleotides read TGCGCCAGCAGCTTAGGTCCAGGGACCGCCTACGAGCAGTACTTC.

The V gene is TRBV28, the J gene TRBJ1-5; unclear D gene. The CDR3 consists of 11 residues. Germline values: CDR1 MDHEN, CDR2 SYDVKM. Trimming removed 6 bases at V and 4 bases at J, with 4 bases between. The CDR3 here is CASRDNQPQHF. The DNA for the CDR3 is TGTGCCAGCAGGGATAATCAGCCCCAGCATTTT.

This chain joins TRBV28 and TRBJ2-7, with D uncertain. V dropped 7 bases and J dropped 2 bases, with 15 bases sitting between them. The CDR3 has 14 residues. Per germline, CDR1 MDHEN and CDR2 SYDVKM. The DNA of the CDR3 is TGTGCCAGCAACCCGACCTCTGGGACCTACGAGCAGTACTTC. Its protein is CASNPTSGTYEQYF.

V usage is TRBV6-4 and J usage is TRBJ2-3, with D possibly matching TRBD2 (6 bases). Trimming removed 6 bases from V and 2 bases from J, with 9 bases in between. Germline values: CDR1 MRHNA, CDR2 SNTAGT. CDR3 length: 13 residues. The DNA for the CDR3 is TGTGCCAGCAGCCAGGACTACACAGATACGCAGTATTTT. The encoded protein is CASSQDYTDTQYF.

The chain carries TRBV6-1 and TRBJ1-5, with D uncertain. Per germline, CDR1 MNHNS and CDR2 SASEGT. V was pared by 4 bases and J by 3 bases, with 13 bases between. The CDR3 is 15 amino acids. The CDR3 protein is CASSAVSNVNQPQHF. The CDR3 DNA reads as TGTGCCAGCAGTGCGGTTAGTAATGTCAATCAGCCCCAGCATTTT.

This rearrangement joins TRBV27 to TRBJ1-1; 7 positions match TRBD1. Trimming took 6 bases from V and 3 from J; bases not matched to a gene: 10. This CDR3 is built from 15 residues. The germline V gene has CDR1 MNHEY and CDR2 SMNVEV (reference sequence). The CDR3 sequence: CASRTGVGVYTEAFF. The CDR3 DNA follows: TGTGCCAGCAGAACAGGGGTAGGAGTTTACACTGAAGCTTTCTTT.

V and J are TRBV30 and TRBJ2-1, with D perhaps matching TRBD1 (5 bases). V was clipped by 3 bases and J by 9 bases, with 21 bases between them. The CDR3 is 15 amino acids. From germline, CDR1 is GTSNPN and CDR2 SVGIG (reference sequence). This chain's CDR3 is CAWSFQGLGRGEQFF. In nucleotides, the CDR3 is TGTGCCTGGAGCTTTCAAGGCCTGGGAAGGGGTGAGCAGTTCTTC.

This chain joins TRBV4-1 and TRBJ2-5; 8 nucleotides align to TRBD1. The germline CDR1 and CDR2 sequences are MGHRA and YSYEKL. V was pared by 0 bases and J by 5 bases, with 5 bases of the junction left unmatched. The length of the CDR3 is 15 residues. The CDR3 loop is CASSQDQGAGETQYF. The DNA for the CDR3 is TGCGCCAGCAGCCAAGATCAGGGGGCAGGGGAGACCCAGTACTTC.

The chain has TRBV7-2 and TRBJ1-1, with D tentatively TRBD1 (6 bases). Germline CDR1 and CDR2: SGHTA and FQGNSA. Trimming removed 2 bases at V and 3 bases at J, with 7 bases between. The length of the CDR3 is 13 residues. In DNA, the CDR3 is TGTGCCAGCAGCTTATGGACAGACACTGAAGCTTTCTTT. The encoded protein is CASSLWTDTEAFF.

The J gene is TRBJ1-1, the V gene TRBV28; 7 bases align to TRBD1. V lost 5 bases and J lost 1; bases outside the gene matches: 4. Germline CDR1 MDHEN, CDR2 SYDVKM. This CDR3 spans 14 amino acids. The CDR3, as DNA: TGTGCCAGCAGTGTCGGGACAGAGAACACTGAAGCTTTCTTT. Translation gives CASSVGTENTEAFF.

V and J are TRBV27 and TRBJ2-5, with TRBD2 matching 8 bases. CDR1 is MNHEY and CDR2 is SMNVEV in the germline V gene (reference sequence). The CDR3 contains 14 residues. V trimming: 6 bases; J trimming: 5 bases; junction bases outside the gene matches: 8. CDR3 nucleotide sequence: TGTGCCAGCAGCATAAGCGGGAGTTGGGAGACCCAGTACTTC. This gives the protein CASSISGSWETQYF.

The chain recombines TRBV15 with TRBJ2-7; 7 bases match TRBD1. The germline V gene encodes CDR1 LNHNV and CDR2 YYDKDF (reference sequence). V lost 1 base and J lost 3; bases outside the gene matches: 0. This CDR3 contains 13 residues. The DNA for the CDR3 is TGTGCCACCAGCAGAGGGGACAGCTACGAGCAGTACTTC. Translated: CATSRGDSYEQYF.

The rearrangement links TRBV28 to TRBJ2-7, with D possibly matching TRBD1 (6 bases). Trimming left V 4 bases short and J 7 bases short, with 20 bases between. The CDR3 extends over 15 amino acids. Germline CDR1 and CDR2: MDHEN and SYDVKM. CDR3 protein: CASSSDSATPREQYF. CDR3 DNA: TGTGCCAGCAGTTCGGACAGTGCTACTCCTCGGGAGCAGTACTTC.

This clone occurred once. The chain joins TRBV4-2 to TRBJ2-3; 11 bases are a match to TRBD2. Germline V lookup: CDR1 LGHNA, CDR2 YNFKEQ. J gave up 10 bases and V 0 bases, and 12 bases lay outside the gene matches. CDR3 length: 17 residues. CDR3 DNA sequence: TGTGCCAGCAGCCAAGATCAAGCAGCTAGCGGGAGGATTGCGCAGTATTTT. Translated: CASSQDQAASGRIAQYF.

The genes are TRBV14 and TRBJ2-7; D gene unclear. CDR3 length equals 13 residues. With 4 bases removed from V and 3 bases from J, the gap between germline ends came to 10 bases. Germline CDR1 SGHDN, CDR2 FVKESK. CDR3 coding DNA: TGTGCCAGCAGCCCATCCGTAAACTACGAGCAGTACTTC. As protein: CASSPSVNYEQYF.

The CDR3 DNA follows: TGTGCCAGTAGGCAAGGGCAGATTGGCAGCTACACCTTC. The encoded protein is CASRQGQIGSYTF. The V gene is TRBV19, the J gene TRBJ1-2; D is unclear. This CDR3 has 13 residues. Per germline, CDR1 LNHDA and CDR2 SQIVND (reference sequence). The ends were cut back, 6 bases at V and 9 bases at J, with 17 bases in the middle. The variable domain in full, completed from reference TRBV19 and TRBJ1-2, reads DGGITQSPKYLFRKEGQNVTLSCEQNLNHDAMYWYRQDPGQGLRLIYYSQIVNDFQKGDIAEGYSVSREKKESFPLTVTSAQKNPTAFYLCASRQGQIGSYTFGSGTRLTVV.

Note on this clone: Because it lacks the conserved phenylalanine or tryptophan at the end, this CDR3 is likely a read error. The DNA is omitted, as the CDR3 cannot be located on it reliably, and the CDR3 follows TCRdb's listing. The CDR3 sequence is CASSLAVVGPGYI. The chain recombines TRBV13 with TRBJ1-1. Including both end residues, the CDR3 is 13 amino acids long. Germline CDR1 PRHDT, CDR2 FYEKMQ (reference sequence).

CDR3 bases: TGTGCCAGCAGTTTTCGGGGTCGCTATGGCTACACCTTC. It specifies CASSFRGRYGYTF. The J gene is TRBJ1-2, the V gene TRBV28; the D is unclear. V lost 3 bases and J lost 4, with 9 bases in between. Germline lookup yields CDR1 MDHEN and CDR2 SYDVKM. There are 13 residues in the CDR3.

A few counts support this clone. CDR3: CASSPTGSVYGYTF. CDR3 in DNA: TGTGCCAGTAGCCCGACAGGGTCGGTCTATGGCTACACCTTC. This chain joins TRBV19 and TRBJ1-2; 7 bases fit TRBD1. The CDR3 is made up of 14 amino acids. Germline CDR1 is LNHDA and CDR2 is SQIVND (reference sequence). V gave up 6 bases and J gave up 4 bases; unmatched junction bases: 8.

This chain connects TRBV6-4 to TRBJ2-3, with 9 bases that match TRBD2. Trimming cost V 4 bases and J 4 bases; bases outside gene matches: 9. CDR1 MRHNA and CDR2 SNTAGT come from the germline V gene. This CDR3 spans 16 amino acids. This CDR3 reads CASSALAGGGADTQYF. CDR3 DNA: TGTGCCAGCAGTGCGTTGGCGGGAGGGGGAGCAGATACGCAGTATTTT.